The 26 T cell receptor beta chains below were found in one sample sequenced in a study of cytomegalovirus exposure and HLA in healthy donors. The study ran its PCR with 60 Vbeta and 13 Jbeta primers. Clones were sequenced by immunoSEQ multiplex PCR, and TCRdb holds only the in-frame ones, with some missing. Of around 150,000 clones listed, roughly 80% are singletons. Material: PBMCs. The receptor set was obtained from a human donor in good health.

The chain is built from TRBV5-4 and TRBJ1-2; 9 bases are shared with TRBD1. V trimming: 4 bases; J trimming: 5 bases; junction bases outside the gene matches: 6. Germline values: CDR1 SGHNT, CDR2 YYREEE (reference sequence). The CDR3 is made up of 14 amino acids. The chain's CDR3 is CASSAGQGWYGYTF. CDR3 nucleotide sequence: TGTGCCAGCAGCGCCGGACAGGGGTGGTATGGCTACACCTTC.

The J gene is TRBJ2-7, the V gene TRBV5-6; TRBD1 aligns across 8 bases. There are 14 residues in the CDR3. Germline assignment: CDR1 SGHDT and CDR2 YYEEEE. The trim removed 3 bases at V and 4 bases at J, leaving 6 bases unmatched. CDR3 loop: CASSYRTGKYEQYF. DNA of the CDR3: TGTGCCAGCAGCTACCGGACAGGGAAGTACGAGCAGTACTTC.

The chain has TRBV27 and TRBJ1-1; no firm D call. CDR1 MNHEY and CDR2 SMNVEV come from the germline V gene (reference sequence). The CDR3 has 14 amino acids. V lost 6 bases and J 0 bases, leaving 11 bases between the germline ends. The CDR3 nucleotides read TGTGCCAGCAGCGACGGGTCAATGAACACTGAAGCTTTCTTT. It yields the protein CASSDGSMNTEAFF.

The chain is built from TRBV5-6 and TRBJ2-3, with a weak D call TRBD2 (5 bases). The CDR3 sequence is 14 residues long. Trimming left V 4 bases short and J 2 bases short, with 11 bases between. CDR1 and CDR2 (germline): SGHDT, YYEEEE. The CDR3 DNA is TGTGCCAGCAGCCCGGACTGGAACACAGATACGCAGTATTTT. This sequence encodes CASSPDWNTDTQYF.

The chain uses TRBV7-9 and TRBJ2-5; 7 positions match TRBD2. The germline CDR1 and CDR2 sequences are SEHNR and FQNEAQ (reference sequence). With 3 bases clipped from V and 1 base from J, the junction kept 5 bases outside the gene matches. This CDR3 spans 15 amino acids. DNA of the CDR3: TGTGCCAGCAGCTTTCCGACTAGCTCCCAAGAGACCCAGTACTTC. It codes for CASSFPTSSQETQYF.

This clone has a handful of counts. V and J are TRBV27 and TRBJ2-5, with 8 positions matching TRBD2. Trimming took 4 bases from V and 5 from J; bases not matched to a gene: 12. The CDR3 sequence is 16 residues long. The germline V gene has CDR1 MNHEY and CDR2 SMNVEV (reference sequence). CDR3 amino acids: CASSSGLGSEAETQYF. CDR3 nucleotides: TGTGCCAGCAGTTCGGGACTAGGAAGCGAGGCGGAGACCCAGTACTTC.

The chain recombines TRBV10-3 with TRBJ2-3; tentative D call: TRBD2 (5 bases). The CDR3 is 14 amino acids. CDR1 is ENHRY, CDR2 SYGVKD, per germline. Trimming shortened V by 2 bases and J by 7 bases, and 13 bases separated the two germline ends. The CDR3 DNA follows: TGTGCCATCAGTGAGGGGAGAACGCCAAATACGCAGTATTTT. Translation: CAISEGRTPNTQYF.

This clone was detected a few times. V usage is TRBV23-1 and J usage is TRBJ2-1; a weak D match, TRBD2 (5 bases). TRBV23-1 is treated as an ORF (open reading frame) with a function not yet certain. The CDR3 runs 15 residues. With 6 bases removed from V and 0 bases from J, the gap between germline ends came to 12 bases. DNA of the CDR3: TGCGCCAGCAGGACTAACAAGGGCTCCTACAATGAGCAGTTCTTC. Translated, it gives CASRTNKGSYNEQFF.

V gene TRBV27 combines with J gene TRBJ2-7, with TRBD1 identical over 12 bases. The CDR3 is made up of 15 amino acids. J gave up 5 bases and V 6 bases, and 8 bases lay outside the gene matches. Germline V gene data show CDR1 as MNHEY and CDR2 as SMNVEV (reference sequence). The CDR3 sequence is CASRTGTGGVDEQYF. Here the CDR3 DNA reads TGTGCCAGCAGGACCGGGACAGGGGGCGTGGACGAGCAGTACTTC.

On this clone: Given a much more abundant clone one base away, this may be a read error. Here the CDR3 DNA reads TGTGCCAGCAGCCAGGGACAGGGGAACACTGAAGCTTTCTTT. It translates to CASSQGQGNTEAFF. The chain couples TRBV13 to TRBJ1-1, with TRBD1 matching 9 bases. Per the germline V gene, CDR1 is PRHDT and CDR2 is FYEKMQ (reference sequence). Trimming at V came to 5 bases and at J to 1 base, leaving 2 bases not matched to a gene. CDR3 length: 14 residues.

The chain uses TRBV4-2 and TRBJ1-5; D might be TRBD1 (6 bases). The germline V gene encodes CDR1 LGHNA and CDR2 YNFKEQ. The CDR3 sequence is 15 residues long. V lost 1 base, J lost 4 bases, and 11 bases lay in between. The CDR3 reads CASSQGRQGNQPQHF. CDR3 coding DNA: TGTGCCAGCAGCCAAGGACGGCAGGGGAATCAGCCCCAGCATTTT.

Written as DNA, the CDR3 is TGCGCCAGCAGCCAAGATTCGGGTACCGGGGAGCTGTTTTTT. Encoded protein: CASSQDSGTGELFF. The chain links TRBV4-1 to TRBJ2-2; D unclear. There are 14 residues in the CDR3. V was pared by 0 bases and J by 5 bases, with 7 bases between. CDR1 is MGHRA and CDR2 is YSYEKL in the germline V gene.

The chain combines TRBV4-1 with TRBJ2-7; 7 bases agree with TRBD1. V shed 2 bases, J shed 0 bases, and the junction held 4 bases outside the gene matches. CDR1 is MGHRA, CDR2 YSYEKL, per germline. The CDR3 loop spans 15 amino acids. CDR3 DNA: TGCGCCAGCAGCCAACCGGGACAGATCTCCTACGAGCAGTACTTC. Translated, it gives CASSQPGQISYEQYF.

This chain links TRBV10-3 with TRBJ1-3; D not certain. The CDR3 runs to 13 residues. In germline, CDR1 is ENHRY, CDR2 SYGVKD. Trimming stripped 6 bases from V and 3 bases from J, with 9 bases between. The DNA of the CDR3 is TGTGCCATCAGCGAGCAGTTTGGAAACACCATATATTTT. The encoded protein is CAISEQFGNTIYF.

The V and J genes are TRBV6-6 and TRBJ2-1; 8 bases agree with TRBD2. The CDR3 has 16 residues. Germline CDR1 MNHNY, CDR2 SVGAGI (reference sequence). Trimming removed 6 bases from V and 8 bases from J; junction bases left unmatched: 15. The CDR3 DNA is TGTGCCAGCAGCCCGACCTTCCCAGCGGGGGTTGATGAGCAGTTCTTC. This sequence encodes CASSPTFPAGVDEQFF.

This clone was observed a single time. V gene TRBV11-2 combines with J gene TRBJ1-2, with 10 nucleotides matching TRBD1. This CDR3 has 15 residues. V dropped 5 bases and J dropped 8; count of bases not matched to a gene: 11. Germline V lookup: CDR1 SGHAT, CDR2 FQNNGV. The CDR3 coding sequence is TGTGCCAGCAGCCCCTTCGGACAGGGGGTGGGCGGCTACACCTTC. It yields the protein CASSPFGQGVGGYTF.

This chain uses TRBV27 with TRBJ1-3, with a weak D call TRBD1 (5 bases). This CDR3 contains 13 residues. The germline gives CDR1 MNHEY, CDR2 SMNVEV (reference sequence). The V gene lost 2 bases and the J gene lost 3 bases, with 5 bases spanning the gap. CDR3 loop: CASSLTGGNTIYF. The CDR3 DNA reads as TGTGCCAGCAGTTTAACAGGTGGAAACACCATATATTTT.

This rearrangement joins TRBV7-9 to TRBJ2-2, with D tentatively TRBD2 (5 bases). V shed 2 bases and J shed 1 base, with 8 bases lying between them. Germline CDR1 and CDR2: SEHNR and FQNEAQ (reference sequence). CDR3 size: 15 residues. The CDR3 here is CASSLRTENTGELFF. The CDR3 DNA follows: TGTGCCAGCAGCTTAAGGACTGAGAACACCGGGGAGCTGTTTTTT.

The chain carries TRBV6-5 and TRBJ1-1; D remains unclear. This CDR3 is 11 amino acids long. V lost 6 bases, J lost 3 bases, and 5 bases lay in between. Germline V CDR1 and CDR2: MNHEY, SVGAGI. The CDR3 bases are TGTGCCAGCAGACAAGACACTGAAGCTTTCTTT. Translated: CASRQDTEAFF.

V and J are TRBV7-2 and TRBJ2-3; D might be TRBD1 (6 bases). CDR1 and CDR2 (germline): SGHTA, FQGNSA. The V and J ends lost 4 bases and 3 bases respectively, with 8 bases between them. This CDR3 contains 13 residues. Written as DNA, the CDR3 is TGTGCCAGCAGCTCTCAGGGGACAGATACGCAGTATTTT. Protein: CASSSQGTDTQYF.

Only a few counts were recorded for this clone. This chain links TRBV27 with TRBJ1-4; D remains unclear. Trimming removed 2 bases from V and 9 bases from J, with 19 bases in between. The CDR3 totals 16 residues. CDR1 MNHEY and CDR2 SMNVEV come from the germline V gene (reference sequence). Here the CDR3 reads CASSLNVAGLRKKLFF. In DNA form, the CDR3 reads TGTGCCAGCAGTTTAAATGTGGCAGGTCTCAGAAAAAAACTGTTTTTT. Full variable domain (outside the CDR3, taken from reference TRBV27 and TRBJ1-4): EAQVTQNPRYLITVTGKKLTVTCSQNMNHEYMSWYRQDPGLGLRQIYYSMNVEVTDKGDVPEGYKVSRKEKRNFPLILESPSPNQTSLYFCASSLNVAGLRKKLFFGSGTQLSVL.

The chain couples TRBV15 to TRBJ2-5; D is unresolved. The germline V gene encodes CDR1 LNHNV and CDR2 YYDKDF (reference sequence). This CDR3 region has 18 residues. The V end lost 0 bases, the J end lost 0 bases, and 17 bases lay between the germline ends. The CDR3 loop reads CATSRELVRGLNQETQYF. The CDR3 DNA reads TGTGCCACCAGCAGAGAGTTAGTTCGAGGCCTTAACCAAGAGACCCAGTACTTC.

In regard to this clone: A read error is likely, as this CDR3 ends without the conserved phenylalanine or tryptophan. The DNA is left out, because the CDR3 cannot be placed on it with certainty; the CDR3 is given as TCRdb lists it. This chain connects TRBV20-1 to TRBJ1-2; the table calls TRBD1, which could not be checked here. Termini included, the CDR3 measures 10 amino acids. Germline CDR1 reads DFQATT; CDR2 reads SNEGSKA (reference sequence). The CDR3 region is CSAREHRGFL.

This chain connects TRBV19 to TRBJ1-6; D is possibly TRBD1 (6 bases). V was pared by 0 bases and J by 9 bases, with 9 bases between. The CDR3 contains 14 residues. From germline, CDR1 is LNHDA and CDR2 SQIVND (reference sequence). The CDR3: CASSIDGGLSPLHF. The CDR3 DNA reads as TGTGCCAGTAGTATAGATGGGGGCCTTTCACCCCTCCACTTT.

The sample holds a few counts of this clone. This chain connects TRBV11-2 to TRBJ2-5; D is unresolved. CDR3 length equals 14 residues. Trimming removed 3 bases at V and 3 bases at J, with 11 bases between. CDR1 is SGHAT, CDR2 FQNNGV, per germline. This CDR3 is CASSFSARKETQYF. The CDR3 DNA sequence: TGTGCCAGCAGCTTCTCCGCCAGAAAAGAGACCCAGTACTTC. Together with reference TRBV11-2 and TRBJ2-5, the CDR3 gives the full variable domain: EAGVAQSPRYKIIEKRQSVAFWCNPISGHATLYWYQQILGQGPKLLIQFQNNGVVDDSQLPKDRFSAERLKGVDSTLKIQPAKLEDSAVYLCASSFSARKETQYFGPGTRLLVL.

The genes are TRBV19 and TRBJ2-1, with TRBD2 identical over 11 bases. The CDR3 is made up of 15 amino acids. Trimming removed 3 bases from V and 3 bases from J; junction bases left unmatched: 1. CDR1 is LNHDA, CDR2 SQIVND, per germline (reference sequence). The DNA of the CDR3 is TGTGCCAGTAGTATCGGACTAGCGGGCTACAATGAGCAGTTCTTC. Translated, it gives CASSIGLAGYNEQFF.